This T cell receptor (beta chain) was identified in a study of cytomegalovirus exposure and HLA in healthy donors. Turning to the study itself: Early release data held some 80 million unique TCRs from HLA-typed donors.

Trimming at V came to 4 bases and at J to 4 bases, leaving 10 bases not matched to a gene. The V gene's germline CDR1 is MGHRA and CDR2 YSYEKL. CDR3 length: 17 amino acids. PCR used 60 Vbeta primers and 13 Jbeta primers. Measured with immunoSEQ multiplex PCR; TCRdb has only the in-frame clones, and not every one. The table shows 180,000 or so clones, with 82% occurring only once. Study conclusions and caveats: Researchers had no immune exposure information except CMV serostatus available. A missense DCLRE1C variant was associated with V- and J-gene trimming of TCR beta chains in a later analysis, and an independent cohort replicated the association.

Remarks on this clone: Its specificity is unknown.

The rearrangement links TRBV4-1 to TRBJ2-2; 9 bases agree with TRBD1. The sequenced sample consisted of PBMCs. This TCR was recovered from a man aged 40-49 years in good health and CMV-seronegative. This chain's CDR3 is CASSRLTGGLGTGELFF. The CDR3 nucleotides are TGCGCCAGCAGCCGATTAACAGGGGGCTTAGGCACCGGGGAGCTGTTTTTT.